A selection of T cell receptor beta chains follows, all from one sample in a study of blood T cell repertoires in COVID-19. TCRdb's table, derived via immunoSEQ multiplex PCR, lists solely in-frame clones and lacks some. This table holds around 49,000 clones, roughly 80% found once. Sequencing was carried out using peripheral blood. The receptors come from a woman aged 55-70 years with acute or convalescent COVID-19. Each CDR3 is given with its conserved first and last residue. The D gene is left open where the match is weak. Only part of the rows carry a size: once, few, many, or a class if the clone is expanded.

clone_size	d_call	cdr3_length	j_call	v_call	cdr3_nt	cdr3_aa
NA	TRBD1	13	TRBJ1-2	TRBV30	TGTGCCTTACACAGGGGGCAGGGCTATGGCTACACCTTC	CALHRGQGYGYTF
NA	TRBD1	13	TRBJ1-2	TRBV11-2	TGTGCCAGCAGCTTACCGACAGGGTCTGGCTACACCTTC	CASSLPTGSGYTF
NA	TRBD1	15	TRBJ1-6	TRBV19	TGTGCCAGTGCCGAAATAGACAGGGGCGGTTCACCCCTCCACTTT	CASAEIDRGGSPLHF
NA	NA	14	TRBJ2-2	TRBV9	TGTGCCAGCAGCCCGACAATAGCGTTCGGGGAGCTGTTTTTT	CASSPTIAFGELFF
few	NA	16	TRBJ2-2	TRBV7-8	TGTGCCAGCAGCTTAGCGTGGTCAGGGGACACCGGGGAGCTGTTTTTT	CASSLAWSGDTGELFF
NA	TRBD1	14	TRBJ1-2	TRBV19	TGTGCCAGTAGTTCGGACAGGGGGGGCTATGGCTACACCTTC	CASSSDRGGYGYTF
few	NA	11	TRBJ2-3	TRBV10-1	TGCGCCACCTCCTTAGCAGATACGCAGTATTTT	CATSLADTQYF
NA	NA	14	TRBJ1-5	TRBV27	TGTGCCAGCAGCCCCAGTTATAGCAATCAGCCCCAGCATTTT	CASSPSYSNQPQHF
NA	TRBD1	13	TRBJ1-2	TRBV11-2	TGTGCCAGCAGCTCGGGACAGGGTTATGGCTACACCTTC	CASSSGQGYGYTF
NA	TRBD2	17	TRBJ2-3	TRBV5-1	TGCGCCAGCAGCTTCACGCGGAGCGGGAGGGAAGGTGATACGCAGTATTTT	CASSFTRSGREGDTQYF
NA	TRBD1	15	TRBJ1-6	TRBV7-2	TGTGCCAGCAGCCCAATGACAGGGCTTAATTCACCCCTCCACTTT	CASSPMTGLNSPLHF
once	NA	15	TRBJ1-4	TRBV18	TGTGCCAGCTCACCACCAGGACTTGAAGCAGAAAAACTGTTTTTT	CASSPPGLEAEKLFF
NA	NA	15	TRBJ1-4	TRBV5-5	TGTGCCAGCAGCTTCCAGGCTGCAACTAATGAAAAACTGTTTTTT	CASSFQAATNEKLFF
once	NA	17	TRBJ2-3	TRBV9	TGTGCCAGCAGCGTAGGGCTGATGGGGAGAGGCACAGATACGCAGTATTTT	CASSVGLMGRGTDTQYF
NA	NA	17	TRBJ2-1	TRBV7-2	TGTGCCAGCAGCTTAGCGGAGCGGCAAAGACCCTTGAATGAGCAGTTCTTC	CASSLAERQRPLNEQFF
NA	TRBD2	13	TRBJ2-7	TRBV6-6	TGTGCCACCTGGACTAGCGGGATAGGCGAGCAGTACTTC	CATWTSGIGEQYF
once	TRBD1	15	TRBJ2-2	TRBV30	TGTGCCTGGAGTGCAGGGGGCGCGAACACCGGGGAGCTGTTTTTT	CAWSAGGANTGELFF
NA	TRBD1	14	TRBJ1-1	TRBV6-6	TGTGCCAGCAGCACACAGGGGTTTCATGTGGAAGCTTTCTTT	CASSTQGFHVEAFF
NA	NA	12	TRBJ2-7	TRBV30	TGTGCCTGGAGTGGAGCACCCTACGAGCAGTACTTC	CAWSGAPYEQYF
few	TRBD1	14	TRBJ2-7	TRBV5-6	TGTGCCAGCAGCGTCGGACAGGGGAACTACGAGCAGTACTTC	CASSVGQGNYEQYF
NA	TRBD1	16	TRBJ2-7	TRBV15	TGTGCCACCAGCCGAAAGGGACAGGGAAGTTCCTACGAGCAGTACTTC	CATSRKGQGSSYEQYF
NA	NA	11	TRBJ1-1	TRBV6-5	TGTGCCAGTCTCAGGGTCACTGAAGCTTTCTTT	CASLRVTEAFF
NA	NA	15	TRBJ1-5	TRBV5-1	TGCGCCAGCAGCGGGAAAGCGGACAGCGGCCAGCCCCAGCATTTT	CASSGKADSGQPQHF
NA	NA	14	TRBJ2-2	TRBV7-3	TGTGCCAGCAGCTTAACTGTTAACGGCGGGGAGCTGTTTTTT	CASSLTVNGGELFF
NA	NA	15	TRBJ1-1	TRBV6-5	TGTGCCAGCAGTACCCCGGGGGGCCGAGGGACTGAAGCTTTCTTT	CASSTPGGRGTEAFF
once	NA	14	TRBJ1-5	TRBV28	TGTGCCAGTCAGGGGACCTCTAGCAATCAGCCCCAGCATTTT	CASQGTSSNQPQHF
NA	NA	16	TRBJ2-7	TRBV9	TGTGCCAGCAGCGTAACCCGGCAACAGCTAACCTACGAGCAGTACTTC	CASSVTRQQLTYEQYF
NA	NA	14	TRBJ1-1	TRBV6-1	TGTGCCAGCAGTGAAGGAGGGAAGAACACTGAAGCTTTCTTT	CASSEGGKNTEAFF
NA	NA	16	TRBJ2-3	TRBV7-9	TGTGCCAGCAGCCCAAAGGGGGTGGAGGGCACAGATACGCAGTATTTT	CASSPKGVEGTDTQYF
NA	NA	15	TRBJ2-3	TRBV5-1	TGCGCCTCCGGCGGGGTAGCGCAACCGGGAGATACGCAGTATTTT	CASGGVAQPGDTQYF
NA	NA	11	TRBJ2-3	TRBV14	TGTGCCAGCTCCTTCCTAGATACGCAGTATTTT	CASSFLDTQYF
few	TRBD2	13	TRBJ2-7	TRBV19	TGTGCCACTGCGGGAGACGACTCCTACGAGCAGTACTTC	CATAGDDSYEQYF
NA	TRBD2	15	TRBJ2-5	TRBV6-5	TGTGCCAGCAGTTACGTGGGGCTAGCGGCCGAGACCCAGTACTTC	CASSYVGLAAETQYF
NA	TRBD2	16	TRBJ2-7	TRBV10-3	TGTGCCATCAGCCCCCTTAGCGGGAGGGGATCCTACGAGCAGTACTTC	CAISPLSGRGSYEQYF
NA	NA	15	TRBJ1-1	TRBV30	TGTGCCTGGTCCAGGGACGGGGGACTGAACACTGAAGCTTTCTTT	CAWSRDGGLNTEAFF
NA	NA	15	TRBJ2-1	TRBV6-5	TGTGCCAGCAGTTACACTGTTAGGGGGTACAATGAGCAGTTCTTC	CASSYTVRGYNEQFF
NA	NA	13	TRBJ2-7	TRBV30	TGTGCCTGGAGTCTAACTAGTTCCGGCGAGCAGTACTTC	CAWSLTSSGEQYF
NA	NA	12	TRBJ1-2	TRBV2	TGTGCCAGCAGTCGAGTTAACTATGGCTACACCTTC	CASSRVNYGYTF
NA	TRBD1	14	TRBJ1-5	TRBV19	TGTGCCAGTAACCCAAGACAGGGAAGTCAGCCCCAGCATTTT	CASNPRQGSQPQHF
NA	NA	12	TRBJ1-2	TRBV19	TGTGCCAGTAGCCAGGTAAACTATGGCTACACCTTC	CASSQVNYGYTF